One and the same sample provided the 20 T cell receptor beta chains below, sequenced in a study of CD8 T cells in Susac syndrome. Reverse transcription of roughly 0.45 to 1 ug RNA used random hexamers. TCRdb re-called the immunoSEQ multiplex PCR reads with MiXCR, one entry per CDR3 protein. The sample has about 110,000 distinct CDR3 sequences; 95% to 98% are singletons. Sequenced material: CD4+ T cells from PBMCs. All receptors come from a human donor in good health.

This clonotype was counted once. The genes are TRBV28 and TRBJ1-5; weak D call: TRBD1 (6 bases). Germline CDR1 is MDHEN and CDR2 is SYDVKM. The CDR3 loop spans 17 amino acids. Trimming removed 2 bases at V and 1 base at J, with 15 bases between. The CDR3 loop is CASSLDIGGQSNQPQHF. CDR3 sequence (DNA): TGTGCCAGCAGTTTAGATATCGGCGGACAGAGCAATCAGCCCCAGCATTTT.

This chain uses TRBV12-3 or TRBV12-4 with TRBJ1-5; unclear D gene. V gave up 2 bases and J gave up 0 bases, with 8 bases separating them. The CDR3 spans 15 residues. The CDR3 coding sequence is TGTGCCAGCAGTTTATCTTGGTATAGCAATCAGCCCCAGCATTTT. Amino acid sequence: CASSLSWYSNQPQHF.

The gene calls are TRBV7-9 and TRBJ2-7, with 9 bases fitting TRBD2. CDR3 length equals 16 residues. V shed 1 base and J 1 base; nucleotides not matched to a gene: 5. The V gene's germline CDR1 is SEHNR and CDR2 FQNEAQ (reference sequence). CDR3 sequence: CASSLESLAGSYEQYF. CDR3 nucleotides: TGTGCCAGCAGCTTAGAATCCCTAGCGGGATCCTACGAGCAGTACTTC.

This chain joins TRBV19 and TRBJ1-1; D unclear. V was clipped by 5 bases and J by 3 bases, with 13 bases between them. CDR1 and CDR2 from the germline V gene are LNHDA and SQIVND (reference sequence). The length of the CDR3 is 14 residues. The CDR3 nucleotides are TGTGCCAGTAGTCGGGCCCGAGGGCACACTGAAGCTTTCTTT. This gives the protein CASSRARGHTEAFF.

This chain links TRBV5-6 with TRBJ2-3; 9 positions agree with TRBD1. Germline CDR1 and CDR2: SGHDT and YYEEEE. Losses at the gene ends were 1 base for V and 6 bases for J; bases not matched to a gene: 9. The CDR3 covers 16 residues. CDR3 sequence reads: CASSLRTGTGSDTQYF. Here the CDR3 DNA reads TGTGCCAGCAGCTTGAGAACCGGGACAGGGAGCGATACGCAGTATTTT.

The chain carries TRBV29-1 and TRBJ1-2; possible D gene TRBD1, 6 bases. The germline gives CDR1 SQVTM, CDR2 ANQGSEA. The CDR3 runs 14 residues. With 5 bases removed from V and 0 bases from J, the gap between germline ends came to 13 bases. The CDR3 sequence: CSVPGQITNYGYTF. Here the CDR3 DNA reads TGCAGCGTTCCTGGACAGATCACTAACTATGGCTACACCTTC.

The V gene is TRBV29-1, the J gene TRBJ1-2; D call uncertain. V was cut by 3 bases and J by 8 bases, with 1 base left in between. Germline V gives CDR1 SQVTM, CDR2 ANQGSEA. The CDR3 has 8 amino acids. CDR3 residues: CSVEGYTF. The DNA for the CDR3 is TGCAGCGTTGAGGGCTACACCTTC.

The chain uses TRBV28 and TRBJ2-1; D gene unclear. Germline values: CDR1 MDHEN, CDR2 SYDVKM. This CDR3 has 11 residues. Trimming shortened V by 4 bases and J by 11 bases, and 9 bases separated the two germline ends. The CDR3 loop is CASSSQPKQFF. For the CDR3, the DNA is TGTGCCAGCAGTTCGCAGCCCAAGCAGTTCTTC. The full variable domain, completed using reference TRBV28 and TRBJ2-1, is DVKVTQSSRYLVKRTGEKVFLECVQDMDHENMFWYRQDPGLGLRLIYFSYDVKMKEKGDIPEGYSVSREKKERFSLILESASTNQTSMYLCASSSQPKQFFGPGTRLTVL.

V is TRBV6-1 and J is TRBJ1-3; 7 bases line up with TRBD1. The CDR3 spans 16 residues. Germline V gene data show CDR1 as MNHNS and CDR2 as SASEGT. The V segment lost 4 bases and the J segment 2 bases; nucleotides outside the gene matches: 8. CDR3 sequence reads: CASSAKQGSAGNTIYF. In DNA, the CDR3 is TGTGCCAGCAGTGCCAAACAGGGGTCGGCTGGAAACACCATATATTTT.

CDR3 amino acids: CASSPPGLTDTQYF. The CDR3 nucleotides read TGTGCCAGCTCACCTCCCGGACTAACAGATACGCAGTATTTT. The chain combines TRBV18 with TRBJ2-3, with a tentative D call TRBD2 (6 bases). From germline, CDR1 is KGHSH and CDR2 LQKENI. The CDR3 covers 14 residues. V gave up 3 bases and J gave up 3 bases, with 10 bases separating them.

The chain employs TRBV20-1 and TRBJ2-7; 7 bases align to TRBD2. CDR1 DFQATT and CDR2 SNEGSKA come from the germline V gene (reference sequence). With V trimmed by 1 base and J by 3 bases, 6 bases remained unmatched. The CDR3 consists of 14 residues. Written as DNA, the CDR3 is TGCAGTGCTAGAGTGGGGGGGGGAGGCTACGAGCAGTACTTC. Its protein product is CSARVGGGGYEQYF.

J is TRBJ2-7 and V is TRBV30; D unresolved. There are 15 residues in the CDR3. Germline CDR1 is GTSNPN and CDR2 is SVGIG (reference sequence). V was clipped by 0 bases and J by 0 bases, with 12 bases between them. The CDR3 sequence is CAWSVLGKGSYEQYF. The CDR3 DNA reads as TGTGCCTGGAGTGTACTGGGGAAGGGCTCCTACGAGCAGTACTTC.

Here the CDR3 DNA reads TGTGCCCTGACCCGAACAGGGAACACTGAAGCTTTCTTT. Encoded protein: CALTRTGNTEAFF. The chain recombines TRBV30 with TRBJ1-1, with D possibly being TRBD1 (5 bases). CDR1 and CDR2 from the germline V gene are GTSNPN and SVGIG (reference sequence). V was shortened by 8 bases and J by 1 base, with 14 bases between the two germline ends. The CDR3 is made up of 13 amino acids.

The chain combines TRBV6-2 or TRBV6-3 with TRBJ2-3; the match to TRBD1 covers 9 bases. This CDR3 is built from 14 residues. The germline V gene has CDR1 MNHEY and CDR2 SVGEGT. The junction had 5 bases not matched to a gene; V was cut back by 10 bases and J by 0 bases. The CDR3 region is CATDRGTSTDTQYF. CDR3 sequence (DNA): TGTGCCACCGACAGGGGGACCAGCACAGATACGCAGTATTTT.

The gene calls are TRBV15 and TRBJ2-4; TRBD2 aligns across 13 bases. The V and J ends lost 5 bases and 13 bases, in that order; junction bases with no gene match: 8. Per germline, CDR1 LNHNV and CDR2 YYDKDF (reference sequence). The CDR3 is 14 amino acids. CDR3 nucleotides: TGTGCCACCAGCGAGACCGGACTAGCGGGAGACCAGTACTTC. This sequence encodes CATSETGLAGDQYF.

V gene TRBV7-2 combines with J gene TRBJ2-1; D may correspond to TRBD1 or TRBD2 (5 bases each). V was cut by 5 bases and J by 5 bases, with 13 bases left in between. CDR1 SGHTA and CDR2 FQGNSA come from the germline V gene. This CDR3 comprises 14 residues. The CDR3 here is CASSPYGTHNEQFF. Written as DNA, the CDR3 is TGTGCCAGCAGCCCGTACGGGACCCACAATGAGCAGTTCTTC.

This chain joins TRBV24-1 and TRBJ2-6; 11 bases agree with TRBD1. Per germline, CDR1 KGHDR and CDR2 SFDVKD. The V segment lost 4 bases and the J segment 0 bases; nucleotides outside the gene matches: 7. There are 19 residues in the CDR3. Here the CDR3 DNA reads TGTGCCACCAGTGACACACGGGACAGGGGGTACTCTGGGGCCAACGTCCTGACTTTC. Translation gives CATSDTRDRGYSGANVLTF.

V gene TRBV12-3 or TRBV12-4 combines with J gene TRBJ1-1; perhaps TRBD1 as D (6 bases). Trimming cost V 4 bases and J 5 bases, with 23 bases left between them. The CDR3 extends over 17 amino acids. The CDR3 DNA reads TGTGCCAGCAGTTGGCCCGTGGGGGCAAGACTCTTGACTGAAGCTTTCTTT. It is translated as CASSWPVGARLLTEAFF.

The chain links TRBV7-2 to TRBJ1-2; D possibly corresponds to TRBD1 (5 bases). V lost 0 bases, J lost 5 bases, and 7 bases lay in between. From germline, CDR1 is SGHTA and CDR2 FQGNSA. The CDR3 sequence is 13 residues long. CDR3: CASSLARTYGYTF. DNA for the CDR3: TGTGCCAGCAGCTTAGCGCGGACATATGGCTACACCTTC.

The genes are TRBV7-9 and TRBJ1-1; D is uncertain. The V gene lost 5 bases and the J gene lost 4 bases, with 14 bases spanning the gap. The CDR3 runs 14 residues. Germline values: CDR1 SEHNR, CDR2 FQNEAQ (reference sequence). The DNA for the CDR3 is TGTGCCAGCAGCCAAACTGGGGTAGGCACTGAAGCTTTCTTT. Translating gives CASSQTGVGTEAFF.